One and the same sample provided the 10 T cell receptor beta chains below, sequenced in a study of blood T cell repertoires in COVID-19. Clones were sequenced by immunoSEQ multiplex PCR, and TCRdb holds only the in-frame ones, with some missing. The table includes about 250,000 clones, 65% to 90% detected once. Material: PBMCs or T cells enriched from blood (not recorded which). These receptor sequences come from a woman aged 45-65 years with acute COVID-19.

CDR3 amino acids: CASSLGLAGGPNTGELFF. In nucleotides, the CDR3 is TGCGCCAGCAGCCTGGGACTAGCGGGGGGTCCAAACACCGGGGAGCTGTTTTTT. The V and J genes are TRBV5-1 and TRBJ2-2; 15 bases map to TRBD2. Germline CDR1 and CDR2: SGHRS and YFSETQ. The junction had 6 bases not matched to a gene; V was cut back by 4 bases and J by 2 bases. This CDR3 has 18 amino acids.

V usage is TRBV5-1 and J usage is TRBJ1-2, with a weak D call TRBD1 (6 bases). This CDR3 is built from 14 residues. V was pared by 4 bases and J by 8 bases, with 18 bases between. Germline CDR1 reads SGHRS; CDR2 reads YFSETQ. This CDR3 is CASSQSTGFSGYTF. DNA of the CDR3: TGCGCCAGCAGCCAATCAACAGGGTTTAGCGGCTACACCTTC. Full variable domain (missing parts from reference TRBV5-1 and TRBJ1-2): KAGVTQTPRYLIKTRGQQVTLSCSPISGHRSVSWYQQTPGQGLQFLFEYFSETQRNKGNFPGRFSGRQFSNSRSEMNVSTLELGDSALYLCASSQSTGFSGYTFGSGTRLTVV.

The chain is built from TRBV5-1 and TRBJ2-1; D is unclear. The CDR3 spans 15 residues. Trimming shortened V by 1 base and J by 5 bases, and 13 bases separated the two germline ends. Germline V lookup: CDR1 SGHRS, CDR2 YFSETQ. The CDR3 here is CASSLSLTLDNEQFF. The CDR3 DNA reads TGCGCCAGCAGCTTGAGCCTCACCCTGGACAATGAGCAGTTCTTC.

V gene TRBV25-1 combines with J gene TRBJ1-2; D uncertain. The length of the CDR3 is 12 residues. Germline CDR1 and CDR2: MGHDK and SYGVNS. V was cut by 6 bases and J by 2 bases, with 7 bases left in between. CDR3 in DNA: TGTGCCAGCAGGGGAGGGAACTATGGCTACACCTTC. It encodes CASRGGNYGYTF.

This chain links TRBV7-2 with TRBJ1-6; TRBD1 aligns across 7 bases. Losses at the gene ends were 6 bases for V and 9 bases for J; bases not matched to a gene: 8. CDR1 SGHTA and CDR2 FQGNSA come from the germline V gene. The CDR3 spans 14 residues. For the CDR3, the DNA is TGTGCCAGCAGGCCGGGACAGCCTTCTTCACCCCTCCACTTT. This translates into CASRPGQPSSPLHF.

J is TRBJ1-3 and V is TRBV19; 7 bases fit TRBD1. CDR3 length: 16 residues. The ends lost 6 bases at V and 2 bases at J; junction bases unmatched: 10. Germline CDR1 is LNHDA and CDR2 is SQIVND (reference sequence). CDR3 protein: CASSTGQVGTGNTIYF. The CDR3 DNA sequence: TGTGCCAGTAGCACCGGACAGGTTGGAACTGGAAACACCATATATTTT.

This chain joins TRBV6-4 and TRBJ1-5; no firm D call. Looked up from germline, CDR1 is MRHNA and CDR2 is SNTAGT. The CDR3 runs 13 residues. Trimming left V 4 bases short and J 7 bases short, with 11 bases between. DNA of the CDR3: TGTGCCAGCAGTGGAGGCCCTGGACAGCCCCAGCATTTT. It specifies CASSGGPGQPQHF.

The table lists this clone with a count of one. Here the CDR3 reads CAWRVRGEQYF. The CDR3 DNA reads as TGTGCCTGGAGGGTCAGGGGCGAGCAGTACTTC. V is TRBV30 and J is TRBJ2-7; D might be TRBD1 (6 bases). Trimming cost V 3 bases and J 6 bases, with 9 bases left between them. This CDR3 region has 11 residues. Germline lookup yields CDR1 GTSNPN and CDR2 SVGIG (reference sequence). Complete variable domain (other parts from reference TRBV30 and TRBJ2-7): SQTIHQWPATLVQPVGSPLSLECTVEGTSNPNLYWYRQAAGRGLQLLFYSVGIGQISSEVPQNLSASRPQDRQFILSSKKLLLSDSGFYLCAWRVRGEQYFGPGTRLTVT.

This sequence joins TRBV7-8 and TRBJ2-5; 8 nucleotides line up with TRBD1. Germline-derived CDR1 and CDR2 are SGHVS and FQNEAQ. CDR3 length: 16 residues. With V trimmed by 5 bases and J by 2 bases, 10 bases remained unmatched. CDR3 nucleotides: TGTGCCAGCAGCCCACGTACAGGGGGTATACAAGAGACCCAGTACTTC. This codes for CASSPRTGGIQETQYF.

This clone was counted once. J is TRBJ2-2 and V is TRBV7-2; maybe TRBD1 (6 bases). This CDR3 is 14 amino acids long. Germline CDR1 and CDR2: SGHTA and FQGNSA. V dropped 10 bases and J dropped 3 bases, with 15 bases sitting between them. CDR3 coding DNA: TGTGCCACCGCGGGCAGGGGTTACACCGGGGAGCTGTTTTTT. Protein sequence: CATAGRGYTGELFF.